This TCR beta chain was profiled in a study of shared clonotypes between healthy human individuals. Looking at the study overall: Each donor had three CD4 naive, three CD4 memory, two CD8 naive and one CD8 memory plate.

The V end was cut by 5 bases, the J end by 5 bases, with 20 bases between. This CDR3 contains 16 residues. The germline V gene has CDR1 SGHAT and CDR2 FQNNGV. Sequencing was performed with immunoSEQ multiplex PCR; in TCRdb, only in-frame clones are kept and a portion is missing. This table has approximately 2.1 million clones, over 90% appearing once. The study's findings and limits: Rarefaction showed that sequencing of sorted subsets was incomplete (despite large depth). Clonotypes not shared had lower generation probabilities than those common to all four donors. Estimated clonotype richness was generally higher in naive than memory subsets.

Comments on this clone: What it binds is not known.

Specimen: naive CD4+ T cells from PBMCs. Subset here: CD45RA+ positively selected. The chain is built from TRBV11-2 and TRBJ2-3; tentative D call: TRBD1 (6 bases). This sequence was found in a man aged 18 to 29 in good health. Some clones in this sample may be carry-over from other donors' samples. The CDR3 protein is CASSVAGAIGGDTQYF. CDR3 DNA: TGTGCCAGCAGCGTAGCCGGAGCGATAGGGGGAGATACGCAGTATTTT.